The 9 T cell receptor beta chains below were found in one sample sequenced in a study of blood T cells in healthy people across ages. A sample-barcoded 5' primer and a J-beta primer mix were used in a second PCR of about 6 to 12 cycles. TCRdb redid the calling of the 5' RACE reads with MiXCR, one entry per CDR3 protein. Of hundreds of thousands of distinct CDR3 sequences listed, about 25% are singletons. The same sample was also studied in work on T cells of mothers and their children.

Input material: blood. The receptors were gathered from a boy between 2 and 15 years old in good health.

The sample holds a few counts of this clonotype. The CDR3 DNA sequence: TGCAGCGTTGTGGGACCCAGTAGGAATGAGCAGTTCTTC. Translating it yields CSVVGPSRNEQFF. The chain uses TRBV29-1 and TRBJ2-1; D is perhaps TRBD1 or TRBD2 (5 bases each). CDR3 length: 13 residues. Germline CDR1 and CDR2: SQVTM and ANQGSEA. Trimming left V 4 bases short and J 7 bases short, with 14 bases between.

This clonotype was seen a few times. This chain joins TRBV21-1 and TRBJ2-7. TRBV21-1 is a documented pseudogene. The CDR3 length is 16 residues. The CDR3 reads CASSTKRVYRSYEQYF. CDR3 nucleotides: TGTGCCAGCAGCACCAAGCGGGTCTATCGATCCTACGAGCAGTACTTC.

V is TRBV5-5 and J is TRBJ2-6; D gene ambiguous. This CDR3 is 16 amino acids long. CDR1 is SGHKS and CDR2 is YYEKEE in the germline V gene (reference sequence). V lost 4 bases to trimming and J lost 3 bases, with 14 bases between them. The CDR3 nucleotides read TGTGCCAGCAGCCTTGGGCCTTCTATTGGGGCCAACGTCCTGACTTTC. It translates to CASSLGPSIGANVLTF. The variable domain in full, completed from reference TRBV5-5 and TRBJ2-6, reads DAGVTQSPTHLIKTRGQQVTLRCSPISGHKSVSWYQQVLGQGPQFIFQYYEKEERGRGNFPDRFSARQFPNYSSELNVNALLLGDSALYLCASSLGPSIGANVLTFGAGSRLTVL.

V is TRBV2 and J is TRBJ2-3; no reliable D call. CDR1 is SNHLY, CDR2 FYNNEI, per germline. The CDR3 is 15 residues long. Trimming pared 6 bases from V and 0 bases from J, leaving 13 bases between. The CDR3 DNA sequence: TGTGCCAGCAGAGGTTGGCGATCTAGCACAGATACGCAGTATTTT. Translation: CASRGWRSSTDTQYF. Supplemented by reference TRBV2 and TRBJ2-3, the full variable domain reads EPEVTQTPSHQVTQMGQEVILRCVPISNHLYFYWYRQILGQKVEFLVSFYNNEISEKSEIFDDQFSVERPDGSNFTLKIRSTKLEDSAMYFCASRGWRSSTDTQYFGPGTRLTVL.

This clonotype was observed at least ten times. The chain uses TRBV30 and TRBJ2-5; no definite D call. The CDR3 length is 12 residues. Germline CDR1 is GTSNPN and CDR2 is SVGIG (reference sequence). The CDR3 DNA follows: TGTGCGGTAGCCCGACGTGCGGAGACCCAGTACTTC. Protein: CAVARRAETQYF.

Remarks on this clonotype: In this CDR3 the conserved last residue, phenylalanine or tryptophan, is missing, so a read error is likely. V and J are TRBV3-1 and TRBJ2-6; D is undetermined. The V end lost 1 base, the J end lost 1 base, and 5 bases lay between the germline ends. There are 15 residues in the CDR3. Germline V gene sequence: CDR1 LGHDT, CDR2 YNNKEL (reference sequence). CDR3 bases: TGTGCCAGCAGCCAAGGGATGTCTGGGGCCAACGTCCTGACTCTC. This translates into CASSQGMSGANVLTL.

This clonotype was observed a few times. This chain's CDR3 is CSAGRKNYGYTF. CDR3 bases: TGCAGCGCGGGCAGGAAGAACTATGGCTACACCTTC. The rearrangement uses TRBV29-1 and TRBJ1-2; D not certain. Trimming removed 7 bases at V and 2 bases at J, with 11 bases between. CDR1 SQVTM and CDR2 ANQGSEA come from the germline V gene. The CDR3 is 12 residues long.

The genes are TRBV4-3 and TRBJ2-3, with a weak D call TRBD2 (5 bases). Germline V lookup: CDR1 LGHNA, CDR2 YSLEER. The CDR3 consists of 15 residues. V lost 1 base, J lost 2 bases, and 10 bases lay in between. The CDR3 spells CASSQVGSHTDTQYF. The CDR3 DNA reads as TGCGCCAGCAGCCAAGTAGGGAGCCACACAGATACGCAGTATTTT.

This clonotype has more than one count but fewer than ten. The genes are TRBV7-2 and TRBJ2-3; no definite D call. Germline V gene lookup returns CDR1 SGHTA and CDR2 FQGNSA. CDR3 size: 12 residues. Trimming shortened V by 5 bases and J by 5 bases, and 8 bases separated the two germline ends. The CDR3 DNA sequence: TGTGCCAGCAGCCCCTCGATAGATACGCAGTATTTT. The encoded protein is CASSPSIDTQYF.